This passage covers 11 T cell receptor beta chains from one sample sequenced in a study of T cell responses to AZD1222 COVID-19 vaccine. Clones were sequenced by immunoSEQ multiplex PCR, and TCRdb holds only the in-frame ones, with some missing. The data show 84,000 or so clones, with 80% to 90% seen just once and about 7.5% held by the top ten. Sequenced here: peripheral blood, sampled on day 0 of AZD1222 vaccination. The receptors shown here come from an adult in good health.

The CDR3 region is CASRRQASSYNEQFF. The CDR3 bases are TGTGCCAGTCGACGACAGGCCAGCTCCTACAATGAGCAGTTCTTC. V is TRBV19 and J is TRBJ2-1; perhaps TRBD1 as D (6 bases). The V gene lost 8 bases and the J gene lost 0 bases, with 14 bases spanning the gap. The CDR3 loop spans 15 amino acids. CDR1 LNHDA and CDR2 SQIVND come from the germline V gene (reference sequence).

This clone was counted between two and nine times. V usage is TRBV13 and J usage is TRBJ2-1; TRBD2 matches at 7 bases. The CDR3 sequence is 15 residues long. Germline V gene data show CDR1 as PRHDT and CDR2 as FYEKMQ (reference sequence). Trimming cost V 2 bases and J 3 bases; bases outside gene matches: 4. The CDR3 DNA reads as TGTGCCAGCAGCTTAAGCTTAGCGGGCTACAATGAGCAGTTCTTC. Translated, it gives CASSLSLAGYNEQFF.

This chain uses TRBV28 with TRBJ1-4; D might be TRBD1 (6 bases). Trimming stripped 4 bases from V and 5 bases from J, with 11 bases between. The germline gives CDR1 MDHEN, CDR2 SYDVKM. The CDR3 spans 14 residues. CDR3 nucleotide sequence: TGTGCCAGCAGTTGGGGGCGGATCAATGAAAAACTGTTTTTT. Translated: CASSWGRINEKLFF.

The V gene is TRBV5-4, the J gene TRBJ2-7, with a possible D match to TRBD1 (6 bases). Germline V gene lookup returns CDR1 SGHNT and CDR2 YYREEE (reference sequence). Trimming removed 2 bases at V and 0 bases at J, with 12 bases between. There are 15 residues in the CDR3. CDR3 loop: CASSLSTGTSYEQYF. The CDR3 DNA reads TGTGCCAGCAGCTTAAGCACAGGGACCTCCTACGAGCAGTACTTC.

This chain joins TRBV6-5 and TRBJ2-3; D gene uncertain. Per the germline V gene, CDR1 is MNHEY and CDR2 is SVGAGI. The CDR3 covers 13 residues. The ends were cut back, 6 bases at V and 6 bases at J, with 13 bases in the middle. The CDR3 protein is CASSPSLGDTQYF. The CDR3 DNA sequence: TGTGCCAGCAGCCCCTCCCTTGGTGATACGCAGTATTTT.

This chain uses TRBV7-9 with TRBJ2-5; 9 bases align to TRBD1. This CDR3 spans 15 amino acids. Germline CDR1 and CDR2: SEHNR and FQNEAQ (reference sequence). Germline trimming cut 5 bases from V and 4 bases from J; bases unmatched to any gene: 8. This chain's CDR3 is CASSKLQGASETQYF. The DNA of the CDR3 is TGTGCCAGCAGCAAACTACAGGGGGCGTCAGAGACCCAGTACTTC.

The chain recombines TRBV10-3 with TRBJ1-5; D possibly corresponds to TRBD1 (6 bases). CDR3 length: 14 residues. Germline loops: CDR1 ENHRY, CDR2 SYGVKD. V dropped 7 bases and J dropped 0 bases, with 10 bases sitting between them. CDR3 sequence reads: CAIKDSYSNQPQHF. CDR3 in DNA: TGTGCCATCAAGGACAGTTATAGCAATCAGCCCCAGCATTTT.

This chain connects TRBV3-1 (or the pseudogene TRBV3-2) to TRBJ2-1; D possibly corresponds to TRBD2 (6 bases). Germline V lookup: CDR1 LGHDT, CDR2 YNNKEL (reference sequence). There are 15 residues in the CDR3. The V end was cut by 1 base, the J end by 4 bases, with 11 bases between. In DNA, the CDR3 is TGTGCCAGCAGCCAAGTCGGGGAGGCTTACAATGAGCAGTTCTTC. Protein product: CASSQVGEAYNEQFF.

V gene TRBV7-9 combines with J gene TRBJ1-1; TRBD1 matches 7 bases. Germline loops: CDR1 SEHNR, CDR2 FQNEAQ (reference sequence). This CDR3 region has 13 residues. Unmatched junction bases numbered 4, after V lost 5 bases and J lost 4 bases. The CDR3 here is CASSAGGGTEAFF. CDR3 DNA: TGTGCCAGCAGCGCAGGGGGTGGCACTGAAGCTTTCTTT.

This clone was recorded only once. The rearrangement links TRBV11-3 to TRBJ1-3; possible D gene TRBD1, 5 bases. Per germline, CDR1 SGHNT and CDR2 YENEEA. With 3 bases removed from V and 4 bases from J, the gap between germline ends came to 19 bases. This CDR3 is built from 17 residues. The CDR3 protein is CASSFGSGHLLGNTIYF. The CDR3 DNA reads TGTGCCAGCAGCTTCGGAAGCGGACACTTACTGGGAAACACCATATATTTT.

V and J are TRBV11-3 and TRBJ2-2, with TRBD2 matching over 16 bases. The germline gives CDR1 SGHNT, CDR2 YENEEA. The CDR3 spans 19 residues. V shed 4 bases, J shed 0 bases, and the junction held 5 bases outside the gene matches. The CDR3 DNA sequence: TGTGCCAGCAGCTCCGGGACTAGCGGGAGGGCCACGAACACCGGGGAGCTGTTTTTT. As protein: CASSSGTSGRATNTGELFF.